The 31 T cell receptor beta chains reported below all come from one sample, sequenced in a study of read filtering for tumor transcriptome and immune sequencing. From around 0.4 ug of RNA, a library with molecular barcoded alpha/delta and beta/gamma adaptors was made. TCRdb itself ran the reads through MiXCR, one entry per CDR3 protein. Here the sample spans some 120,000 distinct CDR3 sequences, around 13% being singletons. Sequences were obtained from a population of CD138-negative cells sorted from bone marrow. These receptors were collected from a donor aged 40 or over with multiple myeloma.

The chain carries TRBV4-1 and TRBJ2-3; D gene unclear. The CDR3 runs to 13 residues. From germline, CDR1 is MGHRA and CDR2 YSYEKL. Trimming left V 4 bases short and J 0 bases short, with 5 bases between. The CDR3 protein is CASSRTSTDTQYF. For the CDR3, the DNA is TGCGCCAGCAGCCGCACTAGCACAGATACGCAGTATTTT.

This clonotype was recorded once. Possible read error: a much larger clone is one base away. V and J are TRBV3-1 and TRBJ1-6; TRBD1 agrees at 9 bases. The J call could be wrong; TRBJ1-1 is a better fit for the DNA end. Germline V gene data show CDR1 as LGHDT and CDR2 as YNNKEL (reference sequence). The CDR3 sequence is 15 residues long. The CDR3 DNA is TGTGCCAGCAGCCTCGGATCGCTGGACAGGGGTGGAGCTTTCTTT. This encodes CASSLGSLDRGGAFF.

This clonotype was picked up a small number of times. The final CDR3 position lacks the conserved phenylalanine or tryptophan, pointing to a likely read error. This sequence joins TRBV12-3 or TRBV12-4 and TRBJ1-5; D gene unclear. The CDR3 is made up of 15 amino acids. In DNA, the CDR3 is TGCGCCAGCAGTTTTGACGGCTGGGCGGGTCAGCCCCAGCATCTT. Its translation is CASSFDGWAGQPQHL.

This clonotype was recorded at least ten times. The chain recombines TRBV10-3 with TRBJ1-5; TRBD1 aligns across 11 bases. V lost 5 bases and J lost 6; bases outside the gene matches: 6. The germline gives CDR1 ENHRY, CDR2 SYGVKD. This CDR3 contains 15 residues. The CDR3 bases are TGTGCCATCAGTCCCGGGACAGGGGGTCCTCAGCCCCAGCATTTT. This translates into CAISPGTGGPQPQHF.

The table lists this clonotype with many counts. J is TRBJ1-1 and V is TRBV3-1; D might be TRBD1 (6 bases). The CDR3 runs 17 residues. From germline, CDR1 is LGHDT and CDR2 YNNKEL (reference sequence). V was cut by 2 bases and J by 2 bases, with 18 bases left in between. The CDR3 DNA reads TGTGCCAGCAGCCAAAGACAGGTTCGGGACATTAACACTGAAGCTTTCTTT. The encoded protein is CASSQRQVRDINTEAFF.

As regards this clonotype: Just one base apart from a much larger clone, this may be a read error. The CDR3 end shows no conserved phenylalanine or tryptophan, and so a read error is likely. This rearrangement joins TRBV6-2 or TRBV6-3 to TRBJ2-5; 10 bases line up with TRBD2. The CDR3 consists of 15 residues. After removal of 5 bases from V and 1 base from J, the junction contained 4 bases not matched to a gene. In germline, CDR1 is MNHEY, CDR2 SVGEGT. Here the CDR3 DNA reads TGTGCCAGCAGTCGCCTAGCGGGGGTCCAAGAGACCCAGTACTCC. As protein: CASSRLAGVQETQYS.

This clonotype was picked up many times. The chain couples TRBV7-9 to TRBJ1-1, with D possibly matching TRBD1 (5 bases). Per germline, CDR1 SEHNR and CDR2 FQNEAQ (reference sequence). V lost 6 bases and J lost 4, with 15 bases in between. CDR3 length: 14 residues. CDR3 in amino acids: CASSPGRGRTEAFF. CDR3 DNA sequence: TGTGCCAGCAGTCCCGGTAGGGGCCGCACTGAAGCTTTCTTT.

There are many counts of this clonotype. The DNA for the CDR3 is TGTGCCAGTAGTCCAGCCTCCCAGCGGGAGCCCAACGACGAGCAGTTCTTC. Its protein is CASSPASQREPNDEQFF. This chain joins TRBV19 and TRBJ2-1; 8 bases line up with TRBD2. The CDR3 sequence is 17 residues long. The germline CDR1 and CDR2 sequences are LNHDA and SQIVND (reference sequence). The junction had 19 bases not matched to a gene; V was cut back by 5 bases and J by 10 bases. The variable domain in full, with the rest retrieved from reference TRBV19 and TRBJ2-1, is DGGITQSPKYLFRKEGQNVTLSCEQNLNHDAMYWYRQDPGQGLRLIYYSQIVNDFQKGDIAEGYSVSREKKESFPLTVTSAQKNPTAFYLCASSPASQREPNDEQFFGPGTRLTVL.

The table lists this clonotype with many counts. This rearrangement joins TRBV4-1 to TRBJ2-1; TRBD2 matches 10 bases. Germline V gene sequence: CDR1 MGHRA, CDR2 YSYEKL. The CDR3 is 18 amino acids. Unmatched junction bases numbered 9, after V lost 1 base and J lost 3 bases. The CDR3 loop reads CASSQVGLAGAIYNEQFF. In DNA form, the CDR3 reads TGCGCCAGCAGCCAAGTGGGTCTAGCGGGGGCCATCTACAATGAGCAGTTCTTC.

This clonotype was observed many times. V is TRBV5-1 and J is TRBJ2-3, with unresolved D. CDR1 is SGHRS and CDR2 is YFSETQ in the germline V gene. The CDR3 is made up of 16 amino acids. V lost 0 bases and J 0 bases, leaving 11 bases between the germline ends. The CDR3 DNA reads TGCGCCAGCAGCTTGGTTGGTACCGCTAGCACAGATACGCAGTATTTT. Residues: CASSLVGTASTDTQYF.

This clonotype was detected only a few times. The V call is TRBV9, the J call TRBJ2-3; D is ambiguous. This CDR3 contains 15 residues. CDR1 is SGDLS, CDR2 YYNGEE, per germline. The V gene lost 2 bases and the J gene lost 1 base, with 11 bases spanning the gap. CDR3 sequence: CASSVGPAGTDTQYF. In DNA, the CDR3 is TGTGCCAGCAGCGTTGGGCCTGCGGGCACAGATACGCAGTATTTT.

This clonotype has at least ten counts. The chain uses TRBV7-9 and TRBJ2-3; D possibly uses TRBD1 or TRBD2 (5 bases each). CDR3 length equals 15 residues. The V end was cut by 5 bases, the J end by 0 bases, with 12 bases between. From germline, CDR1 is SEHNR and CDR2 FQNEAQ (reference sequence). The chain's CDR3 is CASSSEGRSTDTQYF. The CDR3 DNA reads TGTGCCAGCAGCAGCGAGGGACGGAGCACAGATACGCAGTATTTT.

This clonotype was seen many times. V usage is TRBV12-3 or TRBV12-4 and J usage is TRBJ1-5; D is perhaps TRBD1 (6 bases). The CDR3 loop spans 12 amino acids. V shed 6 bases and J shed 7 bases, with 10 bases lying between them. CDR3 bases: TGTGCCAGCAGAGAGGGGGACCAGCCCCAGCATTTT. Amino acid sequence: CASREGDQPQHF.

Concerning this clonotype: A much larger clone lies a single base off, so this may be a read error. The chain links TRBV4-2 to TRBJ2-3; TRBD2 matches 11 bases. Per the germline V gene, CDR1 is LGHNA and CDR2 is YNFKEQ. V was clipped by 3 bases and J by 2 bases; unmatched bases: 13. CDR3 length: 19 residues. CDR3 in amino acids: CASSHLSGTSGPDTDTQYF. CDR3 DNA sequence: TGTGCCAGCAGCCATTTATCGGGGACTAGCGGCCCTGACACAGATACGCAGTATTTT.

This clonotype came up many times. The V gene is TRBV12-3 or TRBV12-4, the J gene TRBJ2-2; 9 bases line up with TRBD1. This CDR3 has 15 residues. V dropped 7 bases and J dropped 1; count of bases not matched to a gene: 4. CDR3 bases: TGTGCCAGCAAACCGGGACAGGGGAACACCGGGGAGCTGTTTTTT. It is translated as CASKPGQGNTGELFF.

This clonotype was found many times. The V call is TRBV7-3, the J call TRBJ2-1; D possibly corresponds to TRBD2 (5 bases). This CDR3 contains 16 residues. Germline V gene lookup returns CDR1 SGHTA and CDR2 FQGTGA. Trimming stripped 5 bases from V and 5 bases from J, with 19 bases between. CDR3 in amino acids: CASSRPGTGSHNEQFF. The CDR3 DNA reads TGTGCCAGCAGCAGGCCCGGCACGGGATCACACAATGAGCAGTTCTTC.

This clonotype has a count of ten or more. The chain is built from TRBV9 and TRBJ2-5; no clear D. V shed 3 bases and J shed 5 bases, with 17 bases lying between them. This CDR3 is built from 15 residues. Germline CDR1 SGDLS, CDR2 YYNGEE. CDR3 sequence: CASSARASEGETQYF. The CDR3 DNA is TGTGCCAGCAGCGCCAGAGCATCCGAAGGGGAGACCCAGTACTTC.

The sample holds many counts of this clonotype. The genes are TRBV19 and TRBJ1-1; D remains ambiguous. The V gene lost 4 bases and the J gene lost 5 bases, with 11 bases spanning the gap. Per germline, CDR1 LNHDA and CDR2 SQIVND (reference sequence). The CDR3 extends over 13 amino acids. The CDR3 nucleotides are TGTGCCAGTAGTACCCTCCGGGGAACTGAAGCTTTCTTT. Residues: CASSTLRGTEAFF.

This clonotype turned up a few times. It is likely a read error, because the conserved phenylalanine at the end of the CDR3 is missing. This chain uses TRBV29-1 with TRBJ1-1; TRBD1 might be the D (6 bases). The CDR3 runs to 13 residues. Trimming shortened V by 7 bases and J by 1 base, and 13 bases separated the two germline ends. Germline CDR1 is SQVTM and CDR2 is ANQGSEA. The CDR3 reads CSANRGRNTEAFL. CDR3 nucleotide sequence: TGCAGCGCTAATCGGGGGCGGAACACTGAAGCTTTCCTT.

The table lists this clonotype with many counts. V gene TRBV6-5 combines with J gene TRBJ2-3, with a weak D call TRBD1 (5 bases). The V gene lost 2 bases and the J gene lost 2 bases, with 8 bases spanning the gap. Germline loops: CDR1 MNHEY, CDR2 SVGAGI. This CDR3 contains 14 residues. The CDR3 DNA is TGTGCCAGCAGTTACGACAGATCCACAGATACGCAGTATTTT. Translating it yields CASSYDRSTDTQYF.

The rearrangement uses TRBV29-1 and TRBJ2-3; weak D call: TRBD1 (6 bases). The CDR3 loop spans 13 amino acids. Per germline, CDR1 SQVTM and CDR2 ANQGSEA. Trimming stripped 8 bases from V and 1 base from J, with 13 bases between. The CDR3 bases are TGCAGCTCCCTACAGGGAGGCACAGATACGCAGTATTTT. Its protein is CSSLQGGTDTQYF.

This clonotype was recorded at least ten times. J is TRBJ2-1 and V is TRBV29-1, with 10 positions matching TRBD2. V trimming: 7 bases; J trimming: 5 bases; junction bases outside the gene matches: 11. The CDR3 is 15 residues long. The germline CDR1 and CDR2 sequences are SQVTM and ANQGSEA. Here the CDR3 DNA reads TGCAGCGCCGCTAGCGGGAGAGACAGGAACAATGAGCAGTTCTTC. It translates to CSAASGRDRNNEQFF.

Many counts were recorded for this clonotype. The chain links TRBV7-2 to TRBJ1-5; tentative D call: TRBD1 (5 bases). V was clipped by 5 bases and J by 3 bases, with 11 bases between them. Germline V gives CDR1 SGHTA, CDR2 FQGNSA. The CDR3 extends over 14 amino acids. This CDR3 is CASSLPGYNQPQHF. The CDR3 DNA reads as TGTGCCAGCAGCCTGCCAGGGTACAATCAGCCCCAGCATTTT.

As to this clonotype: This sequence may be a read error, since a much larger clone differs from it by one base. The CDR3 region has the DNA TGCAGCGCCATTGTGGTGGTGGGAGGAGAGACCCAGTACTTC. It specifies CSAIVVVGGETQYF. The V gene is TRBV29-1, the J gene TRBJ2-5; D may be TRBD2 (6 bases). This CDR3 has 14 amino acids. In germline, CDR1 is SQVTM, CDR2 ANQGSEA. V lost 7 bases and J lost 4, with 19 bases in between.

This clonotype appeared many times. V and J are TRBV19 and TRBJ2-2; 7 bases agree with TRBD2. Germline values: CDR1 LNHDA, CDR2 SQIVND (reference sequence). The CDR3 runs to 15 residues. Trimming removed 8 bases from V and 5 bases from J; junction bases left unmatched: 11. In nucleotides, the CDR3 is TGTGCCAGTCGTGGGAGGGACGGCGGAACCGGGGAGCTGTTTTTT. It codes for CASRGRDGGTGELFF.

The CDR3 reads CASSLARQETQYF. The CDR3, as DNA: TGTGCCAGCAGCTTAGCCAGACAAGAGACCCAGTACTTC. J is TRBJ2-5 and V is TRBV11-2, with D hard to call. Looked up from germline, CDR1 is SGHAT and CDR2 is FQNNGV. V gave up 1 base and J gave up 2 bases, with 5 bases separating them. This CDR3 spans 13 amino acids. Full variable domain (remainder filled in from reference TRBV11-2 and TRBJ2-5): EAGVAQSPRYKIIEKRQSVAFWCNPISGHATLYWYQQILGQGPKLLIQFQNNGVVDDSQLPKDRFSAERLKGVDSTLKIQPAKLEDSAVYLCASSLARQETQYFGPGTRLLVL.

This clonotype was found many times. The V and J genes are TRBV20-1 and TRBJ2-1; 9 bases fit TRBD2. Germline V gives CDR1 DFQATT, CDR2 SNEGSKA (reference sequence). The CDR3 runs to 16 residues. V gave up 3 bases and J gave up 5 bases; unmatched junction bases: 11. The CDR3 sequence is CSARLPGGRGNNEQFF. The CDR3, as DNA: TGCAGTGCTAGGCTTCCCGGCGGGAGGGGGAACAATGAGCAGTTCTTC.

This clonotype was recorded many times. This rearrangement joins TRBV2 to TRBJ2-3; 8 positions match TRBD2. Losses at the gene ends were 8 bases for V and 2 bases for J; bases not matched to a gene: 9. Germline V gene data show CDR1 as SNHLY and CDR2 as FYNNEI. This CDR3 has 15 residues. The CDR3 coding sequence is TGTGCCAGCTCCCGGGAGGGGGGAACCACAGATACGCAGTATTTT. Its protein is CASSREGGTTDTQYF.

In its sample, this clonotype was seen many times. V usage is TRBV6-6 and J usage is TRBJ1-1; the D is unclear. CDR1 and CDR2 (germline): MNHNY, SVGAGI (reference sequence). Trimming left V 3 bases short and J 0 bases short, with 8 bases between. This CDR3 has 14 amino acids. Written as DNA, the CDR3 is TGTGCCAGCAGTTATGAGATCATGAACACTGAAGCTTTCTTT. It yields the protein CASSYEIMNTEAFF.

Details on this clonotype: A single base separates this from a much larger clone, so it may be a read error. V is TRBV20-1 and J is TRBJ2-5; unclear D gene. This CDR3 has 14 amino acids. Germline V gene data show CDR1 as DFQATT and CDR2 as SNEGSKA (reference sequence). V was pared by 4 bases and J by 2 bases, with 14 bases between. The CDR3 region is CSATPPDGQETQYF. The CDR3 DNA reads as TGCAGTGCTACCCCCCCCGACGGTCAAGAGACCCAGTACTTC.

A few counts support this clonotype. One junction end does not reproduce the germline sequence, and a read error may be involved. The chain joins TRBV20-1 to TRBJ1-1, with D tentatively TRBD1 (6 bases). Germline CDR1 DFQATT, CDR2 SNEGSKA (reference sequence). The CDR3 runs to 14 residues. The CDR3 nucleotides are TGCCGTGCTAGTGTGTCGGCAGGGGACACTGAAGCTTTCTTT. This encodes CRASVSAGDTEAFF.